The source of this T cell receptor beta chain is a study of blood T cells in healthy people across ages. Study findings and constraints: The study found more naive CD4+ cells and higher diversity in long-lived than aged donors.

This clonotype was detected a few times. No antigen is known for it. A second PCR of roughly 6 to 12 cycles used a sample-barcoded 5' primer and a J-beta primer mix. TCRdb re-called the 5' RACE reads with MiXCR, one entry per CDR3 protein. The table records 1,500,000 or so distinct CDR3 sequences, 42% of them present only once. Trimming cost V 1 base and J 2 bases, with 9 bases left between them. Germline-derived CDR1 and CDR2 are SGHTA and FQGNSA. The CDR3 loop spans 14 amino acids. Total RNA was isolated from each sample in quantities of at least 6 micrograms. J is TRBJ2-7 and V is TRBV7-2, with D unclear. The TCR comes from a woman younger than 30 in good health. Input material: blood. CDR3 nucleotide sequence: TGTGCCAGCAGCTTAGAAAGGGCAGCCTACGAGCAGTACTTC. This codes for CASSLERAAYEQYF.